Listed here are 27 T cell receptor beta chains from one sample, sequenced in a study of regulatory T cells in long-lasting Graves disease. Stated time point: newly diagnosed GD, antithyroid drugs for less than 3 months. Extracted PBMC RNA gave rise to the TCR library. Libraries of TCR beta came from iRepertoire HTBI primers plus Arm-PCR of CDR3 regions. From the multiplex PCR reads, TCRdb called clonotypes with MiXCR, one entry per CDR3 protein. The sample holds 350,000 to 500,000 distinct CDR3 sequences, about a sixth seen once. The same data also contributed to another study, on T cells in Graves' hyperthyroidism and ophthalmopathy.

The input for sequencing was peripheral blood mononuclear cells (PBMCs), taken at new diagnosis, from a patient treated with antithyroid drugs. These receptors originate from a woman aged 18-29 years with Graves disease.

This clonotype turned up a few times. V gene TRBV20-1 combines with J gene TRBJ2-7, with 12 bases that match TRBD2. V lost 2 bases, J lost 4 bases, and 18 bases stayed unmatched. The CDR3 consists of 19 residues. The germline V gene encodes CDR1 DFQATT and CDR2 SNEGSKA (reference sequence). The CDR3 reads CSARSITRLAGGPDYEQYF. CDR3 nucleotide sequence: TGCAGTGCTAGATCAATCACCCGTCTAGCGGGAGGGCCAGATTACGAGCAGTACTTC.

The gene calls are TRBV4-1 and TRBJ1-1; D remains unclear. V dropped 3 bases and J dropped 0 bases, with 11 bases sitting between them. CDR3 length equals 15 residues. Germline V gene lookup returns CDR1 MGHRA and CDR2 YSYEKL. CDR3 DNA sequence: TGCGCCAGCAGCCAGTTGTTGAGCATGAACACTGAAGCTTTCTTT. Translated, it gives CASSQLLSMNTEAFF.

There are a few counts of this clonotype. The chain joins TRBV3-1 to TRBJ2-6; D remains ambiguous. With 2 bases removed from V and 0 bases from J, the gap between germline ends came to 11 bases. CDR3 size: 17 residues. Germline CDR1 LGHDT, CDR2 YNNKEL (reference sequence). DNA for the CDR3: TGTGCCAGCAGCCAATCAACACGAATCTCTGGGGCCAACGTCCTGACTTTC. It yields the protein CASSQSTRISGANVLTF.

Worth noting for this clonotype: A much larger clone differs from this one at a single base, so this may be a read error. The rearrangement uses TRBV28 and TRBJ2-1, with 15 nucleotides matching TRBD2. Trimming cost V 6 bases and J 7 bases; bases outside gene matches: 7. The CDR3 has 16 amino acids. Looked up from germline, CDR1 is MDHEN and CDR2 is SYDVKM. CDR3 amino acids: CASRPLGLAGGNEQFF. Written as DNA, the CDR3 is TGTGCCAGCAGACCTCTGGGACTAGCGGGAGGAAATGAGCAGTTCTTC. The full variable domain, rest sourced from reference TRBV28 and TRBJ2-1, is DVKVTQSSRYLVKRTGEKVFLECVQDMDHENMFWYRQDPGLGLRLIYFSYDVKMKEKGDIPEGYSVSREKKERFSLILESASTNQTSMYLCASRPLGLAGGNEQFFGPGTRLTVL.

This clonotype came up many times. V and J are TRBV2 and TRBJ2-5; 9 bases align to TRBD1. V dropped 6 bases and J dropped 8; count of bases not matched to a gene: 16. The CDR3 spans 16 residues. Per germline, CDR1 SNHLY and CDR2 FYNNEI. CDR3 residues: CASRREGTGPAGTQYF. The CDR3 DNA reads TGTGCCAGCAGAAGGGAGGGGACAGGGCCTGCTGGAACCCAGTACTTC.

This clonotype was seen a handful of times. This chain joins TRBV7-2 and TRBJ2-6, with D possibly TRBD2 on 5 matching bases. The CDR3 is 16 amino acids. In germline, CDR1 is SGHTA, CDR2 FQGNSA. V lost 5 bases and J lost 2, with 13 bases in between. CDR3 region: CASSPQSGTGANVLTF. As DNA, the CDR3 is TGTGCCAGCAGCCCCCAGAGCGGCACTGGGGCCAACGTCCTGACTTTC.

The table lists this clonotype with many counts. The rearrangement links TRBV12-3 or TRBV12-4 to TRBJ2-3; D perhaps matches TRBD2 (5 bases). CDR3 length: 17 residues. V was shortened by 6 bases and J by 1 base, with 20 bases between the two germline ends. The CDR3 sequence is CASSSGRTLRRTDTQYF. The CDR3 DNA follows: TGTGCCAGCAGCTCCGGACGGACTCTTCGTCGCACAGATACGCAGTATTTT.

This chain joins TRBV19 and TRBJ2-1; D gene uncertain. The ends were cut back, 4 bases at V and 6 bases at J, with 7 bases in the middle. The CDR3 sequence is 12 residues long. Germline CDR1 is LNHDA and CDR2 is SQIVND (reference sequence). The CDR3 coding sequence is TGTGCCAGTAGTAACCCCCTCAATGAGCAGTTCTTC. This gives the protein CASSNPLNEQFF.

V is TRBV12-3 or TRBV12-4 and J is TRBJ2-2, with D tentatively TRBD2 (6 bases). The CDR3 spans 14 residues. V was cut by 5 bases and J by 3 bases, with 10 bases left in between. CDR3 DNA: TGTGCCAGCAGTGTGGACTACTACACCGGGGAGCTGTTTTTT. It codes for CASSVDYYTGELFF.

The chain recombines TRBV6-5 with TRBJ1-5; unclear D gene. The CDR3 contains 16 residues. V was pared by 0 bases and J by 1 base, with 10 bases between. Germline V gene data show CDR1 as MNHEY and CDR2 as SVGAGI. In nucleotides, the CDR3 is TGTGCCAGCAGTTACTCCCGGGTTTGGAGCAATCAGCCCCAGCATTTT. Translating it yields CASSYSRVWSNQPQHF.

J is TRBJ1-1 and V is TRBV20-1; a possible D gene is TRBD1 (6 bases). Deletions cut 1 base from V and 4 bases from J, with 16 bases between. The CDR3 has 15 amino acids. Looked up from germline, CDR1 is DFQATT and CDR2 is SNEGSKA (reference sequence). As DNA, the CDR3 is TGCAGTGCTAGAGGGAACAGGGAAGGCGTCACTGAAGCTTTCTTT. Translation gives CSARGNREGVTEAFF.

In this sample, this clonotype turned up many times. This CDR3 is CSVGDTTYEQYF. The CDR3 DNA follows: TGCAGCGTTGGGGACACCACCTACGAGCAGTACTTC. This chain connects TRBV29-1 to TRBJ2-7; the D gene is possibly TRBD1 (6 bases). There are 12 residues in the CDR3. Per germline, CDR1 SQVTM and CDR2 ANQGSEA. V lost 4 bases and J 2 bases, leaving 9 bases between the germline ends.

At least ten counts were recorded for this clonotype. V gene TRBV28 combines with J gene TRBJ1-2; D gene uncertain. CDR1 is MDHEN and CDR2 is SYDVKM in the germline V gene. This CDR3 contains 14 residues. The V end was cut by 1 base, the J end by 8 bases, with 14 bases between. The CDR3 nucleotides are TGTGCCAGCAGTTTATCCGCATCACCGCGAGGCTACACCTTC. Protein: CASSLSASPRGYTF.

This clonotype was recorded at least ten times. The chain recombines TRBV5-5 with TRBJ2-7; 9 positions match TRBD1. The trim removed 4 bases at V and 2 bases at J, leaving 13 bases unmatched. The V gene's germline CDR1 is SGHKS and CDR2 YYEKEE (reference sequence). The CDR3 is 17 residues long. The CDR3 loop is CASSLNPRDRVTYEQYF. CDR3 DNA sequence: TGTGCCAGCAGCCTCAATCCCCGGGACAGGGTAACCTACGAGCAGTACTTC.

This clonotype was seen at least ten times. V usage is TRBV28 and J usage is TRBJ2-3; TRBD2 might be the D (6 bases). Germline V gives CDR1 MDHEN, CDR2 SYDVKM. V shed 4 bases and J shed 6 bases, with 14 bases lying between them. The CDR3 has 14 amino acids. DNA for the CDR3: TGTGCCAGCAGTTCTCCGGGGGAAGGGGATACGCAGTATTTT. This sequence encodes CASSSPGEGDTQYF.

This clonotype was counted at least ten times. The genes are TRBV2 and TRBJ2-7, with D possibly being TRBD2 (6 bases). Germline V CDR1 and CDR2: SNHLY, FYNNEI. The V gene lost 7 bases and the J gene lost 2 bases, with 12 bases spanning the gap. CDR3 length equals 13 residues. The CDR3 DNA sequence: TGTGCCAGCAAACGGGAGAGTACCTACGAGCAGTACTTC. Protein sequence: CASKRESTYEQYF.

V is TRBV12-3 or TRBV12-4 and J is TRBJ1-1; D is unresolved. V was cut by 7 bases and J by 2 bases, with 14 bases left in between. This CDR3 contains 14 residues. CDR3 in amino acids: CASTTRGPNTEAFF. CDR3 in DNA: TGTGCCAGCACCACCCGGGGTCCCAACACTGAAGCTTTCTTT.

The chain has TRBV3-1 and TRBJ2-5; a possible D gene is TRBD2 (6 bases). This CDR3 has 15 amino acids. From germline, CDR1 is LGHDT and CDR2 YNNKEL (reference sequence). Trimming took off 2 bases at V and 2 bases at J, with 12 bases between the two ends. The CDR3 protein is CASSQRRAGQETQYF. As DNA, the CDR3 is TGTGCCAGCAGCCAAAGGAGGGCAGGGCAAGAGACCCAGTACTTC.

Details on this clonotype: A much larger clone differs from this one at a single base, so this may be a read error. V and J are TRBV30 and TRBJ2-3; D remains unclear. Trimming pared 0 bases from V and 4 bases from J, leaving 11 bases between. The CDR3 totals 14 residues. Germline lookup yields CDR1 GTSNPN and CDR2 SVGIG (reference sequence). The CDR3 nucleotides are TGTGCCTGGAGTGTAGGGCAGAGCGCAGATACGCAGTATTTT. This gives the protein CAWSVGQSADTQYF.

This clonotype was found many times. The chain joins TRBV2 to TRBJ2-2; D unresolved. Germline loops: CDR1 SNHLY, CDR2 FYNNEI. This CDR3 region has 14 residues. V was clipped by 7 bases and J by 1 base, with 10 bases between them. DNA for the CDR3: TGTGCCAGCATGGCAGAAATGAACACCGGGGAGCTGTTTTTT. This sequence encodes CASMAEMNTGELFF.

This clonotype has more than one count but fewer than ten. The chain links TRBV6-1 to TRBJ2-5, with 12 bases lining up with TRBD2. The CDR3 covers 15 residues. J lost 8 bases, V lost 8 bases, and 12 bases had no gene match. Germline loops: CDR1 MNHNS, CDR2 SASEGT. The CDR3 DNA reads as TGTGCCAGCCCACCTAACGGACTAGCGGGATTAACCCAGTACTTC. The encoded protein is CASPPNGLAGLTQYF.

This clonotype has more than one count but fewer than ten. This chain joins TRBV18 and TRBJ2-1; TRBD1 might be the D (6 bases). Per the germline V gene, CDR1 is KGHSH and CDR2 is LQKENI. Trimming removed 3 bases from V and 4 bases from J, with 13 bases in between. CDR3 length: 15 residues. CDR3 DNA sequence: TGTGCCAGCTCACCGGGGGACATGGGGTACAATGAGCAGTTCTTC. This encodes CASSPGDMGYNEQFF.

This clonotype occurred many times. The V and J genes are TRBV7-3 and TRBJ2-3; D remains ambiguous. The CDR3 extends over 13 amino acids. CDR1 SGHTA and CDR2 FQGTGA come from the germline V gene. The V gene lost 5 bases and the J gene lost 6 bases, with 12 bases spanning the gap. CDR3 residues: CASSVQGVDTQYF. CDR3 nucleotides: TGTGCCAGCAGCGTACAAGGCGTGGATACGCAGTATTTT.

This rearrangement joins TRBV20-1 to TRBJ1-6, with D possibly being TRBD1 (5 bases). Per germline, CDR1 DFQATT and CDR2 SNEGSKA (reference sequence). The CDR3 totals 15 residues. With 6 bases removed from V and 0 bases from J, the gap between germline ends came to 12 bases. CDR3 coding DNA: TGCAGTGCCCGGGGGGGGAGCTCCTATAATTCACCCCTCCACTTT. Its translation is CSARGGSSYNSPLHF.

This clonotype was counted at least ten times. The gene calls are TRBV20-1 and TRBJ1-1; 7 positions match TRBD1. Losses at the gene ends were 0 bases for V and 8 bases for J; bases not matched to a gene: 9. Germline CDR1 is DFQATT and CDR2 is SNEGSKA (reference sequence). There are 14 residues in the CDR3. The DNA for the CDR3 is TGCAGTGCTAGAGAAGACAGGGAAGGACCCGAAGCTTTCTTT. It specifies CSAREDREGPEAFF.

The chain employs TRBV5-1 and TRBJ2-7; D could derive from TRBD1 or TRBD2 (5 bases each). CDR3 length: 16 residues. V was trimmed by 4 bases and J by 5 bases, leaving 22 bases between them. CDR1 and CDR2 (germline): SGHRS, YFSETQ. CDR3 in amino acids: CASSLRGAGVYNEQYF. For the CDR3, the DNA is TGCGCCAGCAGCCTCCGTGGGGCGGGTGTATACAACGAGCAGTACTTC.

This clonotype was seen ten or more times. CDR3 DNA sequence: TGTGCCAGCAGTTACGCCGGGACACCGAAACCTAACTATGGCTACACCTTC. This translates into CASSYAGTPKPNYGYTF. V gene TRBV6-5 combines with J gene TRBJ1-2; weak D call: TRBD1 (6 bases). This CDR3 spans 17 amino acids. Germline loops: CDR1 MNHEY, CDR2 SVGAGI. Between the trimmed V and J ends, which lost 2 bases and 0 bases, there was a span of 16 bases.